What follows describes a single T cell receptor beta chain. The T cells that were sequenced for TCR beta were CD8+ and CD4+ cells from blood. Treatment-naive patients with stable or active relapsing-remitting disease were the multiple sclerosis controls. Germline-derived CDR1 and CDR2 are MNHEY and SMNVEV (reference sequence). CDR3 length: 11 residues. V shed 8 bases, J shed 8 bases, and the junction held 3 bases outside the gene matches. An amount of RNA that ranged from about 0.45 to 1 ug was reverse transcribed with random hexamers. TCRdb processed the immunoSEQ multiplex PCR reads anew with MiXCR; each CDR3 protein has one entry. Of about 300,000 distinct CDR3 sequences in the sample, 85% were seen once. The sample originates from a study of CD8 T cells in Susac syndrome.

This TCR came from a human donor with multiple sclerosis. The chain has TRBV27 and TRBJ2-1; TRBD1 matches at 7 bases. The sample consisted of CD8+ T cells from PBMCs. CDR3 DNA sequence: TGTGCCAGCCTAACAGGGGATGAGCAGTTCTTC. It is translated as CASLTGDEQFF.